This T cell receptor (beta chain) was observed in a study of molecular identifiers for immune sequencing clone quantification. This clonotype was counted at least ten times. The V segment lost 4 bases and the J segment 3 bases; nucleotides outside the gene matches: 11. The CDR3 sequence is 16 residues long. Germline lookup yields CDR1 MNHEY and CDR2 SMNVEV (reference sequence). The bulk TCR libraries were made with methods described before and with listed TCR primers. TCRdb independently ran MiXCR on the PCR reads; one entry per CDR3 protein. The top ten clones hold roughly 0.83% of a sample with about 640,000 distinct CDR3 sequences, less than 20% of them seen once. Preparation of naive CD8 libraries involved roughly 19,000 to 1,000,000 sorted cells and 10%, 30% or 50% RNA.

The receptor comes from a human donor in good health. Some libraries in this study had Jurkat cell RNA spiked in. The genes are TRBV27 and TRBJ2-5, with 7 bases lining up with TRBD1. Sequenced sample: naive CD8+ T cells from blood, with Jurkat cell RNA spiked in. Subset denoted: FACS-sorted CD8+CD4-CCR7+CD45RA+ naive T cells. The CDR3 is CASSSRGRGLEETQYF. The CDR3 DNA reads TGTGCCAGCAGTTCAAGGGGAAGGGGGCTGGAAGAGACCCAGTACTTC.